This T cell receptor beta chain was identified during a study of blood T cell repertoires in COVID-19. This clone was found a few times. As originally analysed: Cell counts per sample came from amplifying reference gene primers. This table comes from immunoSEQ multiplex PCR, and its TCRdb copy is limited to in-frame clones, with some not included. The V and J calls and clone size were taken over from that table, and D and trimming were inferred from the DNA. The sample yields approximately 300,000 clones, around 80% seen once. Germline loops: CDR1 SGHAT, CDR2 FQNNGV. V shed 5 bases, J shed 4 bases, and the junction held 5 bases outside the gene matches. This CDR3 has 14 amino acids.

Source material: peripheral blood. This TCR derives from a woman in her forties or fifties with acute or convalescent COVID-19. The chain is built from TRBV11-2 and TRBJ1-1; 9 bases are shared with TRBD1. This CDR3 reads CASSPGTGSTEAFF. In DNA form, the CDR3 reads TGTGCCAGCAGCCCCGGGACAGGGAGCACTGAAGCTTTCTTT. Together with reference TRBV11-2 and TRBJ1-1, the CDR3 gives the full variable domain: EAGVAQSPRYKIIEKRQSVAFWCNPISGHATLYWYQQILGQGPKLLIQFQNNGVVDDSQLPKDRFSAERLKGVDSTLKIQPAKLEDSAVYLCASSPGTGSTEAFFGQGTRLTVV.